This TCR beta chain was retrieved from a study of blood T cell repertoires in COVID-19. TCRdb's copy holds only in-frame clones and misses some; the assay was immunoSEQ multiplex PCR. The sample includes roughly 37,000 clones, 70% to 80% of them seen just once. Trimming shortened V by 5 bases and J by 2 bases, and 9 bases separated the two germline ends. Germline CDR1 is GTSNPN and CDR2 is SVGIG (reference sequence). The CDR3 covers 12 residues. The specimen sequenced was peripheral blood. The source is a man between 60 and 75 years old with active COVID-19. The rearrangement links TRBV30 to TRBJ1-2; a weak D match, TRBD1 (5 bases). This CDR3 reads CAWDSGNYGYTF. The CDR3 nucleotides are TGTGCCTGGGACAGCGGAAACTATGGCTACACCTTC.